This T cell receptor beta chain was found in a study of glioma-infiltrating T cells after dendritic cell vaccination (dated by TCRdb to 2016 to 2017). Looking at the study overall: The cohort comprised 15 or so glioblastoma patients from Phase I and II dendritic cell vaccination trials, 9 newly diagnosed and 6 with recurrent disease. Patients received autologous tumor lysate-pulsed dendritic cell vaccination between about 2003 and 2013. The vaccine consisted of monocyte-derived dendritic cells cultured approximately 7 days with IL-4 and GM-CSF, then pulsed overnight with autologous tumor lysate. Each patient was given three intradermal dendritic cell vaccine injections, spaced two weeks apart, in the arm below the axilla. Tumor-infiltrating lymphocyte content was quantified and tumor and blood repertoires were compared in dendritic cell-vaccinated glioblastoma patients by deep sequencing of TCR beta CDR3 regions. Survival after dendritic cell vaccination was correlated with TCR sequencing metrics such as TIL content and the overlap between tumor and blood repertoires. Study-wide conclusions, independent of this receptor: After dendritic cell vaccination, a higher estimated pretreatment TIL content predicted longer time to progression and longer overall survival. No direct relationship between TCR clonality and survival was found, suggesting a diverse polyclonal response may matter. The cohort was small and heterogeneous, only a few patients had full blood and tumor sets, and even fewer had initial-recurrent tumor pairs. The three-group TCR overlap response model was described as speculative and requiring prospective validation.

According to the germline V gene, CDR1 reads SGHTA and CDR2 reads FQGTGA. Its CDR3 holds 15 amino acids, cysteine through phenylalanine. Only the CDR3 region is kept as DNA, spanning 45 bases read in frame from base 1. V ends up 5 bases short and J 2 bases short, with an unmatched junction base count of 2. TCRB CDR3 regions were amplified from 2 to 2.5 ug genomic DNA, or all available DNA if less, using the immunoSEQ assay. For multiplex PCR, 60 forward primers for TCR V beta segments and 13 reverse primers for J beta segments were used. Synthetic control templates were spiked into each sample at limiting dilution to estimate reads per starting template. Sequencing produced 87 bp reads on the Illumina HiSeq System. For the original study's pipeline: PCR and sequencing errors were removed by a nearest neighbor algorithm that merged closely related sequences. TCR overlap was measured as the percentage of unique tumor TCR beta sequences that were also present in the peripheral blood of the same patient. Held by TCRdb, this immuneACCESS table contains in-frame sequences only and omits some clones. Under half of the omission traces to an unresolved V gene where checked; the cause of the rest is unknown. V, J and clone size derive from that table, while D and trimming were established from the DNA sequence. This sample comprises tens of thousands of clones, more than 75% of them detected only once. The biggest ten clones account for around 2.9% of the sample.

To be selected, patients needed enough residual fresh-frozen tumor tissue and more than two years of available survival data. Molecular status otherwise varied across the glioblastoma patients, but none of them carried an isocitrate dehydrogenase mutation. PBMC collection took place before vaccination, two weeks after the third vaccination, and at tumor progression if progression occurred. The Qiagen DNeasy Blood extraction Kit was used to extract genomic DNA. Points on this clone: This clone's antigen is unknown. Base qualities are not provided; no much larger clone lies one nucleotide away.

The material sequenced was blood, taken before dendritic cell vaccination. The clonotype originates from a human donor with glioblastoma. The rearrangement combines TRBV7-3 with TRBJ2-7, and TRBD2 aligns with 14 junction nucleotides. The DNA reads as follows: TGTGCCAGCAGCATGGGACTAGCGGGGGCCTACGAGCAGTACTTC. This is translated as CASSMGLAGAYEQYF. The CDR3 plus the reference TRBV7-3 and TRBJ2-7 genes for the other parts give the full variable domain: GAGVSQTPSNKVTEKGKYVELRCDPISGHTALYWYRQSLGQGPEFLIYFQGTGAADDSGLPNDRFFAVRPEGSVSTLKIQRTERGDSAVYLCASSMGLAGAYEQYFGPGTRLTVT.